The 7 T cell receptor beta chains reported below all come from one sample, sequenced in a study of low-dose radiotherapy and immunotherapy resistance in tumors. Alpha- and beta-chain coverage of first-strand cDNA came from TRAV- and TRBV-specific primers. TCRs underwent around 20 PCR cycles of amplification with a constant-region primer and V-primer adapter. TCRdb re-analysed the reads in MiXCR, keeping a single row per CDR3 protein. The table includes 15,000 or so distinct CDR3 sequences, 40% to 60% detected once. The receptors derive from a human donor with advanced metastatic prostate, ovarian, gallbladder or colorectal cancer (not recorded which). This table probably holds off-target reads from a library built for another chain.

This clonotype was detected a few times. The rearrangement uses TRBV3-1 and TRBJ1-6; 10 nucleotides match TRBD1. Germline CDR1 is LGHDT and CDR2 is YNNKEL (reference sequence). The junction had 7 bases not matched to a gene; V was cut back by 5 bases and J by 9 bases. The CDR3 sequence is 15 residues long. In DNA, the CDR3 is TGTGCCAGCAGCACCACCGGGACAGGGGTTTCACCCCTCCACTTT. This translates into CASSTTGTGVSPLHF.

The gene calls are TRBV20-1 and TRBJ2-3; 12 positions agree with TRBD2. This CDR3 has 14 residues. Trimming at V came to 5 bases and at J to 2 bases, leaving 2 bases not matched to a gene. In germline, CDR1 is DFQATT, CDR2 SNEGSKA (reference sequence). For the CDR3, the DNA is TGCAGTGCTCGGACTAGCGGGGACACAGATACGCAGTATTTT. Its translation: CSARTSGDTDTQYF.

This clonotype is categorized as medium-sized. V usage is TRBV14 and J usage is TRBJ2-4; 8 bases are a match to TRBD1. Germline V gives CDR1 SGHDN, CDR2 FVKESK. With 4 bases clipped from V and 7 bases from J, the junction kept 6 bases outside the gene matches. The CDR3 is 14 residues long. The CDR3 region is CASSPRTGQNIQYF. CDR3 sequence (DNA): TGTGCCAGCAGCCCTAGGACAGGGCAGAACATTCAGTACTTC. Filled out from reference TRBV14 and TRBJ2-4, the complete variable domain reads EAGVTQFPSHSVIEKGQTVTLRCDPISGHDNLYWYRRVMGKEIKFLLHFVKESKQDESGMPNNRFLAERTGGTYSTLKVQPAELEDSGVYFCASSPRTGQNIQYFGAGTRLSVL.

This chain links TRBV5-4 with TRBJ2-5; perhaps TRBD2 as D (7 bases). The CDR3 extends over 20 amino acids. CDR1 and CDR2 from the germline V gene are SGHNT and YYREEE (reference sequence). The germline V and J ends were trimmed by 4 bases and 5 bases, with 33 bases remaining between them. The CDR3 here is CASSPPRMIGGGPFGETQYF. CDR3 nucleotides: TGTGCCAGCAGCCCCCCCCGCATGATAGGGGGAGGGCCCTTCGGGGAGACCCAGTACTTC.

The chain links TRBV4-2 to TRBJ2-3; no clear D gene. Germline CDR1 reads LGHNA; CDR2 reads YNFKEQ. V was trimmed by 1 base and J by 2 bases, leaving 4 bases between them. The CDR3 length is 13 residues. The CDR3 coding sequence is TGTGCCAGCAGCCAAGTTATCACAGATACGCAGTATTTT. It is translated as CASSQVITDTQYF.

This chain uses TRBV20-1 with TRBJ1-1; tentative D call: TRBD1 (5 bases). Germline CDR1 and CDR2: DFQATT and SNEGSKA (reference sequence). V was pared by 4 bases and J by 5 bases, with 11 bases between. There are 12 residues in the CDR3. In DNA form, the CDR3 reads TGCAGTGCTATCATGGGGGGGACTGAAGCTTTCTTT. Its protein is CSAIMGGTEAFF.

This chain links TRBV6-1 with TRBJ2-3; 10 bases line up with TRBD2. Germline assignment: CDR1 MNHNS and CDR2 SASEGT. The trim removed 3 bases at V and 6 bases at J, leaving 12 bases unmatched. This CDR3 region has 17 residues. CDR3 DNA: TGTGCCAGCAGTGATTTGGCTAGCGGGGGCCCTTGGGATACGCAGTATTTT. Translation: CASSDLASGGPWDTQYF.